This T cell receptor (beta chain) originates from a study of T cells after yellow fever vaccination. With 7 bases removed from V and 8 bases from J, the gap between germline ends came to 11 bases. The germline gives CDR1 SSHAT, CDR2 FNYEAQ (reference sequence). The CDR3 runs to 12 residues. Production of TCR cDNA was by 5'RACE template switching, which also added a universal primer site and UMIs. Using its own MiXCR run on the 5' RACE reads, TCRdb lists one record per CDR3 protein. The sample lists roughly 250,000 distinct CDR3 sequences, 10% to 15% occurring once. The chain employs TRBV7-7 and TRBJ1-4, with no clear D. This clonotype was sampled from a young man who received the YFV17D yellow fever vaccine. The sample consisted of CD4+ T cells sorted from PBMCs, taken 45 days after the yellow fever booster vaccination. CDR3 coding DNA: TGTGCCAGCAACCAGGAGGCGGAAAAACTGTTTTTT. Translation gives CASNQEAEKLFF.